In this sample, the clone carrying this T cell receptor (beta chain) turned up many times. This specimen belongs to a study of T cells in Graves' hyperthyroidism and ophthalmopathy. It was RNA transcripts that yielded the amplified TCR beta CDR3 regions. The HTBI set primed first-round TCR CDR3 RT-PCR. A single record per CDR3 protein comes from TCRdb applying MiXCR to the multiplex PCR reads. The top ten hold about 31% of the sample, which has approximately 400,000 distinct CDR3 sequences, about 15% seen once. Per germline, CDR1 SGHRS and CDR2 YFSETQ. V shed 3 bases, J shed 2 bases, and the junction held 6 bases outside the gene matches. This CDR3 comprises 15 residues.

This clonotype originated in a woman aged 30 to 39 with Graves' hyperthyroidism. Sequencing was performed on blood. The chain combines TRBV5-1 with TRBJ2-7, with 9 bases aligning to TRBD1. Here the CDR3 reads CASSWTGEATYEQYF. The CDR3 DNA sequence: TGCGCCAGCAGCTGGACAGGGGAGGCAACCTACGAGCAGTACTTC.